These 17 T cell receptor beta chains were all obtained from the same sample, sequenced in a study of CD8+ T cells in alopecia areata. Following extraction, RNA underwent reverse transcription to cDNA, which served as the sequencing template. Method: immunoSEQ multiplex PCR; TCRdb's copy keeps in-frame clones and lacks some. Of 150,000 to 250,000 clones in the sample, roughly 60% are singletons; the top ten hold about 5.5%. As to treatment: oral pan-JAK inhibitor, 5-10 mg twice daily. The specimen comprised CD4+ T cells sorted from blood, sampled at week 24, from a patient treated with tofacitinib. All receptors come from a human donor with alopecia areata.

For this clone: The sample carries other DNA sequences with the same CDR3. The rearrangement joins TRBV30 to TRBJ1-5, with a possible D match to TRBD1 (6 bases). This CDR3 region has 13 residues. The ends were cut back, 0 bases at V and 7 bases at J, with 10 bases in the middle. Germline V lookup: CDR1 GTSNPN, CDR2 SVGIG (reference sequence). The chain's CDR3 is CAWSVRDNQPQHF. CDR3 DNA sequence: TGTGCCTGGAGTGTAAGGGACAACCAGCCCCAGCATTTT.

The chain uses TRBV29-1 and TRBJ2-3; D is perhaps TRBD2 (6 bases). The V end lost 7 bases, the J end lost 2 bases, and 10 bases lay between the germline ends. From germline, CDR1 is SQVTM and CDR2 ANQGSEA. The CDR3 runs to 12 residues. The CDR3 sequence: CSAWEATDTQYF. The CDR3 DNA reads TGCAGCGCGTGGGAGGCCACAGATACGCAGTATTTT.

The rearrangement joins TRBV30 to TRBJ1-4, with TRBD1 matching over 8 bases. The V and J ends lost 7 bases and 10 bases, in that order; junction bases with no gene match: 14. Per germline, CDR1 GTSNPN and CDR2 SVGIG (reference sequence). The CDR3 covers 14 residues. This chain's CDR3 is CASTEGQASGKLFF. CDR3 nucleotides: TGTGCCTCAACCGAGGGACAGGCCTCGGGAAAACTGTTTTTT.

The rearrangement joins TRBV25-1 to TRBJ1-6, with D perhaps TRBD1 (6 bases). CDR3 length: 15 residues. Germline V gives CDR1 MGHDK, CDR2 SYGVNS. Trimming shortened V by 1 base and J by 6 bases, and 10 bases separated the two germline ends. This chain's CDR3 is CASSEWGRGNSPLHF. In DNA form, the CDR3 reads TGTGCCAGCAGTGAATGGGGCAGGGGTAATTCACCCCTCCACTTT.

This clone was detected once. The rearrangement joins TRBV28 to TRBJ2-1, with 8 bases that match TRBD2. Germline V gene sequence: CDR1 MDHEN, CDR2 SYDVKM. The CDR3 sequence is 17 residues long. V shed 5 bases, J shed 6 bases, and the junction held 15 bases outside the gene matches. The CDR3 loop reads CASSPVVAGPRTNEQFF. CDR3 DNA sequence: TGTGCCAGCAGTCCAGTGGTAGCGGGACCTCGGACCAATGAGCAGTTCTTC. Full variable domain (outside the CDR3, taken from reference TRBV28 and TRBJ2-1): DVKVTQSSRYLVKRTGEKVFLECVQDMDHENMFWYRQDPGLGLRLIYFSYDVKMKEKGDIPEGYSVSREKKERFSLILESASTNQTSMYLCASSPVVAGPRTNEQFFGPGTRLTVL.

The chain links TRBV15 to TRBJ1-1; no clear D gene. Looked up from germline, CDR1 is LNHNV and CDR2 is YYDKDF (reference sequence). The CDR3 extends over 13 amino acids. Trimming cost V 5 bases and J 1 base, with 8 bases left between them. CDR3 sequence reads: CATSAIRNTEAFF. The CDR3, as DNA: TGTGCCACCAGCGCAATCAGGAACACTGAAGCTTTCTTT. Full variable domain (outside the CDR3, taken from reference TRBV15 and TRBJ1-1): DAMVIQNPRYQVTQFGKPVTLSCSQTLNHNVMYWYQQKSSQAPKLLFHYYDKDFNNEADTPDNFQSRRPNTSFCFLDIRSPGLGDTAMYLCATSAIRNTEAFFGQGTRLTVV.

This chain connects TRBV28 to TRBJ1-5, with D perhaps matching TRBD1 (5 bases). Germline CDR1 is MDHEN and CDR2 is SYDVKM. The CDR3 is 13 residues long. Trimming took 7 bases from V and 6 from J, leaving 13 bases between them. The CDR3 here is CASIPGEGQPQHF. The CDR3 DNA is TGTGCCAGCATTCCGGGGGAAGGTCAGCCCCAGCATTTT.

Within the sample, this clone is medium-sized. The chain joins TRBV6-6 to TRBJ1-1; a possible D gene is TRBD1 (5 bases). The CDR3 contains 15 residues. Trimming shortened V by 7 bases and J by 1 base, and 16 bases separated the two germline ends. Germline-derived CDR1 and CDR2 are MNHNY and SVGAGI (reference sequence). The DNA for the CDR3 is TGTGCCAGCACCCCCGGGCGGGGGAGGAACACTGAAGCTTTCTTT. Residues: CASTPGRGRNTEAFF.

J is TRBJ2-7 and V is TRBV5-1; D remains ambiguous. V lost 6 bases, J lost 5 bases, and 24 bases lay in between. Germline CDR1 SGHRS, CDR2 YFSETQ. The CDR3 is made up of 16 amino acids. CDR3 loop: CASISPTALVWNEQYF. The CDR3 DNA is TGCGCCAGCATTTCCCCCACCGCGCTAGTCTGGAACGAGCAGTACTTC.

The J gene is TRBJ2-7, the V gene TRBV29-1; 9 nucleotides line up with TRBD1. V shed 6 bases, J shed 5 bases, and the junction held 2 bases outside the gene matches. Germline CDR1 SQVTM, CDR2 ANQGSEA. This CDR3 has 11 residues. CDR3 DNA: TGCAGCGTCAGACAGGGGGACGAGCAGTACTTC. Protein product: CSVRQGDEQYF.

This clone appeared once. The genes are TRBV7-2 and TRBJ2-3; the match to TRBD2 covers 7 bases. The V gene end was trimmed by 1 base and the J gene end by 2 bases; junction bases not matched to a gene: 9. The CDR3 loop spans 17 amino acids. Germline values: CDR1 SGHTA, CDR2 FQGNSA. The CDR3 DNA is TGTGCCAGCAGCTTAGTGGGCAGCGGGGCCCCCACAGATACGCAGTATTTT. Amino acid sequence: CASSLVGSGAPTDTQYF.

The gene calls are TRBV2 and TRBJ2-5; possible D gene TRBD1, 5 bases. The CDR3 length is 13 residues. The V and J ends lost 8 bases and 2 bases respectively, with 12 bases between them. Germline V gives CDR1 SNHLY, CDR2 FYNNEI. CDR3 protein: CASGTDTQETQYF. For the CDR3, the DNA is TGTGCCAGCGGCACGGACACTCAAGAGACCCAGTACTTC.

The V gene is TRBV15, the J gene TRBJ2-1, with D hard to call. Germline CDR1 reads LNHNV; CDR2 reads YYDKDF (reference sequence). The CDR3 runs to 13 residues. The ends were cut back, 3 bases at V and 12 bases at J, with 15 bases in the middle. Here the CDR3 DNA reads TGTGCCACCAGCAGCCAAAGGGTTGGCGGGCAGTTCTTC. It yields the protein CATSSQRVGGQFF.

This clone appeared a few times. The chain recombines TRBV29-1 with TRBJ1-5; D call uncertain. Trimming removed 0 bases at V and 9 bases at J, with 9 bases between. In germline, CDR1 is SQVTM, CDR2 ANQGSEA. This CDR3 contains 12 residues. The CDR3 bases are TGCAGCGTTGAAGACCACAGTGGGCCCCAGCATTTT. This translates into CSVEDHSGPQHF.

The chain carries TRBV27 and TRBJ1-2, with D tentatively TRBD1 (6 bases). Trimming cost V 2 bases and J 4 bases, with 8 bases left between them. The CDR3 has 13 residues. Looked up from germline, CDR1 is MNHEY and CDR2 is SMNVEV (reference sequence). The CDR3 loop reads CASSLTGTYGYTF. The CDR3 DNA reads TGTGCCAGCAGTTTAACAGGGACCTATGGCTACACCTTC.

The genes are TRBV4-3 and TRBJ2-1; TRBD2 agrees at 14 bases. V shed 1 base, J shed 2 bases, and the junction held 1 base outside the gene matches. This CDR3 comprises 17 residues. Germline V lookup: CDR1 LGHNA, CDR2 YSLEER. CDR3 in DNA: TGCGCCAGCAGCCAAGGGGGACTAGCGGGAGCCTACAATGAGCAGTTCTTC. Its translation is CASSQGGLAGAYNEQFF.

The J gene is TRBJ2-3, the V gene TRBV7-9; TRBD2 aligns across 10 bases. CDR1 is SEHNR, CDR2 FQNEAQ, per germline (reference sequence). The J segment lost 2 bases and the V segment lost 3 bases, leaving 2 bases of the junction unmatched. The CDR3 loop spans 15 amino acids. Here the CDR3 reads CASSLGTSDTDTQYF. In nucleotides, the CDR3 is TGTGCCAGCAGCTTGGGGACTAGCGACACAGATACGCAGTATTTT.